This T cell receptor beta chain was recovered during a study of blood T cell repertoires in COVID-19. TCRdb's table, derived via immunoSEQ multiplex PCR, lists solely in-frame clones and lacks some. This sample yields roughly 52,000 clones, of which about 90% are seen a single time; around 18% belongs to the top ten. The sample consisted of peripheral blood. The source is a human donor in a cohort sampled during active COVID-19.

In DNA form, the CDR3 reads TGTGCCAGCGGGCTCAGCGAAAAACTGTTTTTT. Amino acids: CASGLSEKLFF. The rearrangement links TRBV6-6 to TRBJ1-4; D gene unclear. Trimming left V 8 bases short and J 8 bases short, with 9 bases between. The CDR3 totals 11 residues. Germline CDR1 reads MNHNY; CDR2 reads SVGAGI (reference sequence).